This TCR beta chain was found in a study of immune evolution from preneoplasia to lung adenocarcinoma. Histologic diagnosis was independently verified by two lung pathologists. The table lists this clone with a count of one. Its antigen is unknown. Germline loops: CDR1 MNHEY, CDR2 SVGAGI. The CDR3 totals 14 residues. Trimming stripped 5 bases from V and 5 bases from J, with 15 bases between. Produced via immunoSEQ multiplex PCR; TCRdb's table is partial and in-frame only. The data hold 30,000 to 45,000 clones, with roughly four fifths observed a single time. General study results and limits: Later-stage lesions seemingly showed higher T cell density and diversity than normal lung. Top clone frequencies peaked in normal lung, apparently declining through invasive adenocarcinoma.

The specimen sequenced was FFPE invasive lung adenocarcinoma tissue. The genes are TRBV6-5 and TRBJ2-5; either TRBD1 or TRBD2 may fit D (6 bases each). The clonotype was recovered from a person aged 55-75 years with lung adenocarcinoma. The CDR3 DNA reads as TGTGCCAGCAGTACATACAGGGAGGCGGAGACCCAGTACTTC. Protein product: CASSTYREAETQYF.